The T cell receptor (beta chain) under discussion was sequenced for a study of blood T cell repertoires in COVID-19. Study-level information: The United States, Italy and Spain supplied acute and convalescent COVID-19 samples.

Authors' processing steps: Estimates of nucleated cell counts were drawn from the amplification of reference gene primers. The repertoire was sequenced with immunoSEQ multiplex PCR; TCRdb's copy has only in-frame clones and lacks some. For V, J and clone size, that table is used; D and trimming come from the DNA. The sample yields over 85,000 clones, around 82% seen once. Trimming removed 5 bases from V and 7 bases from J; junction bases left unmatched: 14. The length of the CDR3 is 17 residues. Germline values: CDR1 SGHVS, CDR2 FQNEAQ. The material sequenced was peripheral blood. This rearrangement joins TRBV7-8 to TRBJ1-5; TRBD1 agrees at 10 bases. The sequence derives from a human donor in a cohort sampled during active COVID-19. The CDR3 spells CASSPGVVGQGSQPQHF. For the CDR3, the DNA is TGTGCCAGCAGCCCAGGGGTCGTGGGACAGGGGAGCCAGCCCCAGCATTTT.